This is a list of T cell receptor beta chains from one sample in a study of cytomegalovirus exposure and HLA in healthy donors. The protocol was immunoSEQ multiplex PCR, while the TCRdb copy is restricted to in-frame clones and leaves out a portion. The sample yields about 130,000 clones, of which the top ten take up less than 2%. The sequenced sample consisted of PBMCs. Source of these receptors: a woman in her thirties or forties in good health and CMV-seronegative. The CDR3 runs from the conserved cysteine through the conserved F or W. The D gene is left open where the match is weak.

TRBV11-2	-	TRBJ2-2	CASSLPGVNTGELFF	TGTGCCAGCAGCTTACCAGGGGTGAACACCGGGGAGCTGTTTTTT
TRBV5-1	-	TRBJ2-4	CASSLERWGGPKNIQYF	TGCGCCAGCAGCTTGGAACGTTGGGGGGGGCCAAAAAACATTCAGTACTTC
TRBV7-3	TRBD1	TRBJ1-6	CASSSTGANSPLHF	TGTGCCAGCAGCTCGACAGGGGCTAATTCACCCCTCCACTTT
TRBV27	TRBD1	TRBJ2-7	CASRQTGVRSYEQYF	TGTGCCAGCAGACAGACAGGGGTGAGGTCCTACGAGCAGTACTTC
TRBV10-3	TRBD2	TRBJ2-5	CAISESLTSGGEYF	TGTGCCATCAGTGAGTCCCTAACTAGCGGGGGAGAGTACTTC
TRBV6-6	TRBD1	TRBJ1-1	CASSLDRGRTEAFF	TGTGCCAGCAGCCTGGACAGGGGACGGACTGAAGCTTTCTTT
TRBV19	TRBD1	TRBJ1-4	CASSADRGHEKLFF	TGTGCCAGTAGTGCGGACAGGGGTCACGAAAAACTGTTTTTT
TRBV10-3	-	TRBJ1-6	CAISESRDSPLHF	TGTGCCATCAGTGAGAGCAGGGATTCACCCCTCCACTTT
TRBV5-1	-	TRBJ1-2	CASSDRPGDTNYGYTF	TGCGCCAGCAGCGATCGACCGGGGGATACTAACTATGGCTACACCTTC
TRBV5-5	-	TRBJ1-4	CASSHSDRKHEKLFF	TGTGCCAGCAGCCATTCCGACAGGAAGCATGAAAAACTGTTTTTT
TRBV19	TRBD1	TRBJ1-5	CASRGDRGRGNQPQHF	TGTGCCAGTAGGGGGGACAGGGGCCGGGGCAATCAGCCCCAGCATTTT
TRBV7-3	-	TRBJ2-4	CASSLTAEENIQYF	TGTGCCAGCAGCTTAACGGCCGAAGAAAACATTCAGTACTTC
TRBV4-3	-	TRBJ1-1	CASSPTGRWNTEAFF	TGCGCCAGTAGCCCCACAGGCAGGTGGAACACTGAAGCTTTCTTT
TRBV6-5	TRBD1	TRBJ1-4	CASSRTGGEKLFF	TGTGCCAGCAGTCGGACAGGGGGCGAAAAACTGTTTTTT
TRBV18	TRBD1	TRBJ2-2	CASSPRTVSGQGKKSVLSTGELFF	TGTGCCAGCTCACCAAGAACGGTTTCGGGACAGGGTAAAAAAAGTGTCCTGTCCACCGGGGAGCTGTTTTTT
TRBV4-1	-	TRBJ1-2	CASSHLGTHYGYTF	TGCGCCAGCAGCCATCTAGGGACACACTATGGCTACACCTTC
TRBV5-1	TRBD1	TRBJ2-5	CASSPIPQGARGETQYF	TGCGCCAGCAGCCCAATCCCACAGGGGGCGCGAGGGGAGACCCAGTACTTC
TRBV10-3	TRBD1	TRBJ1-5	CATDRGGQPQHF	TGTGCCACGGACAGGGGTGGACAGCCCCAGCATTTT
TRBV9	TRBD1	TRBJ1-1	CASSVGRGHIEAFF	TGTGCCAGCAGCGTAGGCAGGGGGCATATTGAAGCTTTCTTT
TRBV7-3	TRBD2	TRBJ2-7	CASSPSGGDSYEQYF	TGTGCCAGCAGTCCAAGCGGGGGGGATTCCTACGAGCAGTACTTC
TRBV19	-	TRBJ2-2	CASTPAGMGGTGELFF	TGTGCCAGTACTCCAGCAGGGATGGGAGGCACCGGGGAGCTGTTTTTT
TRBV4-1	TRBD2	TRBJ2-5	CASSPSASGGYETQYF	TGCGCCAGCAGCCCTTCGGCAAGCGGGGGGTACGAGACCCAGTACTTC
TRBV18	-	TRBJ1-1	CASSTGGSEAFF	TGTGCCAGCTCCACCGGAGGCTCTGAAGCTTTCTTT
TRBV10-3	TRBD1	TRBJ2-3	CAISGDRGLLSDTQYF	TGTGCCATCAGTGGAGACAGGGGGCTTTTGTCGGATACGCAGTATTTT
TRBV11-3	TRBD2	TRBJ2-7	CASSLAGGPYEQYF	TGTGCCAGCAGCTTAGCGGGGGGGCCCTACGAGCAGTACTTC
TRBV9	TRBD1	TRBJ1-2	CASSVAGQGDYGYTF	TGTGCCAGCAGCGTAGCGGGACAGGGAGACTATGGCTACACCTTC
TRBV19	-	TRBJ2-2	CASSIGGNVAGELFF	TGTGCCAGTAGTATAGGGGGCAATGTGGCCGGGGAGCTGTTTTTT
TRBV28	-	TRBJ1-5	CASSLGRGDQPQHF	TGTGCCAGCAGTTTGGGCCGGGGGGATCAGCCCCAGCATTTT
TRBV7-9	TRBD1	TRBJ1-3	CASSPRDSVHRNPGNTIYF	TGTGCCAGCAGCCCGCGGGACAGCGTCCATCGAAACCCAGGAAACACCATATATTTT
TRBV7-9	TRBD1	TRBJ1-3	CASSLEATGSGNTIYF	TGTGCCAGCAGCTTAGAGGCGACAGGGTCTGGAAACACCATATATTTT
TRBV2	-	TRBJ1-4	CASRRGGPNEKLFF	TGTGCCAGCAGACGGGGGGGACCGAATGAAAAACTGTTTTTT
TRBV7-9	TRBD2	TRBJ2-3	CASSRGTSGYTDTQYF	TGTGCCAGCAGCCGCGGGACTAGCGGTTACACAGATACGCAGTATTTT
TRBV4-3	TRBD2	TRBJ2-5	CASSPSGLAMETQYF	TGCGCCAGCAGCCCATCGGGACTAGCGATGGAGACCCAGTACTTC
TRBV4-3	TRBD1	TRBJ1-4	CASSRGTGIEKLFF	TGCGCCAGCAGCCGTGGGACAGGGATTGAAAAACTGTTTTTT
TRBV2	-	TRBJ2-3	CASSYSTDTQYF	TGTGCCAGCAGTTATAGCACAGATACGCAGTATTTT
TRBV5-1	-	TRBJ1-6	CASTRESSYNSPLHF	TGCGCCAGCACGCGGGAGAGCTCCTATAATTCACCCCTCCACTTT
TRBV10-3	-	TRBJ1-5	CAISEYLSNQPQHF	TGTGCCATCAGTGAGTACTTGAGCAATCAGCCCCAGCATTTT
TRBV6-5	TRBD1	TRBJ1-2	CASSYSSTGGYYGYTF	TGTGCCAGCAGTTACTCTTCGACAGGGGGTTACTATGGCTACACCTTC
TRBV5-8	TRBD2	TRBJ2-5	CASSHTSGGPETQYF	TGTGCCAGCAGCCACACTAGCGGGGGGCCGGAGACCCAGTACTTC
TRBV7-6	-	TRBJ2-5	CASSLSRSPGETQYF	TGTGCCAGCAGCTTATCAAGGTCCCCAGGGGAGACCCAGTACTTC
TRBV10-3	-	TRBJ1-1	CAISEGGGLTEAFF	TGTGCCATCAGTGAGGGGGGGGGCCTAACTGAAGCTTTCTTT
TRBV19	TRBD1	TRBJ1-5	CASTARDRGSNQPQHF	TGTGCCAGTACCGCCCGGGACAGAGGAAGCAATCAGCCCCAGCATTTT
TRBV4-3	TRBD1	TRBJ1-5	CASSQGAGGQQPQHF	TGCGCCAGCAGCCAAGGGGCAGGGGGCCAACAGCCCCAGCATTTT
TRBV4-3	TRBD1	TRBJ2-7	CASSQDLPGTGSHEQYF	TGCGCCAGCAGCCAAGATCTCCCCGGGACAGGGTCCCACGAGCAGTACTTC
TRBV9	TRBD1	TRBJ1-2	CASSAQGTGVSNYGYTF	TGTGCCAGCAGCGCACAGGGGACAGGGGTTTCCAACTATGGCTACACCTTC